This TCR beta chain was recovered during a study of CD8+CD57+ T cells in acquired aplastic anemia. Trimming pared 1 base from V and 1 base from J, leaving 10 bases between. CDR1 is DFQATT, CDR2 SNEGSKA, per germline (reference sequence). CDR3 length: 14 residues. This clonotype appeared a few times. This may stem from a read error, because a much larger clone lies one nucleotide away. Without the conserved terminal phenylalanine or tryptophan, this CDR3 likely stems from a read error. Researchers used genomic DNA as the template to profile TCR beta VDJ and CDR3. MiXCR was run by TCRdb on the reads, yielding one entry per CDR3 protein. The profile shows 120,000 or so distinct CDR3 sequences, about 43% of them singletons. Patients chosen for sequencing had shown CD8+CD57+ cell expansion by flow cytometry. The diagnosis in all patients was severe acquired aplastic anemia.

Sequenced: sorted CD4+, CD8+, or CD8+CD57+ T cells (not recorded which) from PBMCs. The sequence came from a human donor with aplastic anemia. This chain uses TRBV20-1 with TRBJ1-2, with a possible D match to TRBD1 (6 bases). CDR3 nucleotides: TGCAGTGCTAGAGGACAGGCTCATAACTATGGCTACACCCTC. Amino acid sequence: CSARGQAHNYGYTL.